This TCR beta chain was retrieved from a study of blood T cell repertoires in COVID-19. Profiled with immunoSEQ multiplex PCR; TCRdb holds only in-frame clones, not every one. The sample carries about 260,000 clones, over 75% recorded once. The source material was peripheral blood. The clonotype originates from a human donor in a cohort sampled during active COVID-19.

The CDR3 spells CSAGGGTEAFF. DNA for the CDR3: TGCAGTGCTGGGGGGGGCACTGAAGCTTTCTTT. J is TRBJ1-1 and V is TRBV20-1; D perhaps matches TRBD1 (5 bases). The CDR3 sequence is 11 residues long. Trimming removed 5 bases at V and 4 bases at J, with 8 bases between. Germline CDR1 and CDR2: DFQATT and SNEGSKA (reference sequence).